One sample yielded the 5 T cell receptor beta chains listed below, sequenced in a study of shared clonotypes between healthy human individuals. Some clones are missing from TCRdb's copy, which holds only in-frame ones; the method was immunoSEQ multiplex PCR. The data contain about 92,000 clones, 60% to 75% of them singletons. The specimen sequenced was memory CD8+ T cells sorted from blood. The subset: CD45RO+ cells pooled with CCR7-negative TemRA cells. The receptors derive from a man younger than 45 in good health.

In the case of this clone: Germline and junction disagree at one end, which may indicate a read error. V gene TRBV6-1 combines with J gene TRBJ2-7; no clear D. Germline lookup yields CDR1 MNHNS and CDR2 SASEGT. CDR3 length: 13 residues. The CDR3 coding sequence is TGTGCCAGCAGCGAAGGACGAGCCTACGAGCAGTACTTC. Translating gives CASSEGRAYEQYF.

This clone was recorded once. The chain links TRBV28 to TRBJ1-5; D unresolved. V dropped 3 bases and J dropped 2 bases, with 5 bases sitting between them. CDR3 length: 13 residues. Germline V gives CDR1 MDHEN, CDR2 SYDVKM. CDR3 DNA: TGTGCCAGCAGTTTTCTAGGCAATCAGCCCCAGCATTTT. Translating gives CASSFLGNQPQHF.

CDR3 sequence: CASSKGLTYNEQFF. CDR3 coding DNA: TGTGCCAGCAGCAAGGGCCTGACCTACAATGAGCAGTTCTTC. The chain combines TRBV28 with TRBJ2-1; D gene unclear. The germline CDR1 and CDR2 sequences are MDHEN and SYDVKM. V lost 6 bases to trimming and J lost 2 bases, with 11 bases between them. The CDR3 length is 14 residues. The variable domain in full, with the rest retrieved from reference TRBV28 and TRBJ2-1, is DVKVTQSSRYLVKRTGEKVFLECVQDMDHENMFWYRQDPGLGLRLIYFSYDVKMKEKGDIPEGYSVSREKKERFSLILESASTNQTSMYLCASSKGLTYNEQFFGPGTRLTVL.

This sequence joins TRBV7-9 and TRBJ2-1, with TRBD2 matching 10 bases. V lost 2 bases and J lost 5; bases outside the gene matches: 6. Germline CDR1 SEHNR, CDR2 FQNEAQ (reference sequence). The CDR3 has 16 residues. The CDR3: CASSLTGLADNNEQFF. The CDR3 nucleotides read TGTGCCAGCAGCTTAACCGGACTAGCGGATAACAATGAGCAGTTCTTC.

V gene TRBV10-3 combines with J gene TRBJ2-3; D gene ambiguous. Germline V CDR1 and CDR2: ENHRY, SYGVKD. The CDR3 consists of 12 residues. V gave up 11 bases and J gave up 7 bases, with 16 bases separating them. The CDR3 sequence is CAAASTKNTQYF. As DNA, the CDR3 is TGTGCCGCCGCCTCTACAAAAAATACGCAGTATTTT.